The text below deals with one T cell receptor beta chain. Here immunoSEQ multiplex PCR was the method, and the copy in TCRdb shows in-frame clones only, minus some. Among under 150,000 clones listed, just over 75% were seen once. These data are taken from a study of blood T cell repertoires in COVID-19. About the research overall: COVID-19 samples from acute and convalescent phases originated in the United States, Italy and Spain. PBMCs, B-cell-depleted T cells, or T cells were the source of the cDNA or gDNA that made up the material.

The V gene's germline CDR1 is MDHEN and CDR2 SYDVKM. This CDR3 spans 14 amino acids. V lost 8 bases to trimming and J lost 8 bases, with 18 bases between them. The sequenced sample was peripheral blood. The chain is built from TRBV28 and TRBJ1-4; the D gene is possibly TRBD1 (6 bases). The clonotype was recovered from a human donor in a cohort sampled during active COVID-19. The CDR3 region is CASYAWEGGEKLFF. The CDR3 region has the DNA TGTGCCAGCTACGCCTGGGAAGGGGGAGAAAAACTGTTTTTT.